This TCR beta chain is from a study of OX40 agonist ivuxolimab in advanced cancers. The study's findings and limits: Clonal expansion was seen in CD4+ and CD8+ blood T cells by week 6 at 0.1 to 3.0 mg/kg.

A remark on this clone: The antigen remains undetermined.

Researchers took blood at baseline, on cycle 4 day 1, and on cycle 7 day 1. CDR3 size: 13 residues. The V segment lost 5 bases and the J segment 9 bases; nucleotides outside the gene matches: 8. From germline, CDR1 is KGHSH and CDR2 LQKENI. The method was immunoSEQ multiplex PCR; TCRdb's version includes in-frame clones alone and lacks a portion of them. Of around 88,000 clones in the sample, under 95% were seen once. The receptor was derived from an adult with an advanced solid tumor such as melanoma, head and neck, liver or kidney cancer. The source was CD4+ or CD8+ T cells sorted from blood, collected in a trial of the OX40 agonist ivuxolimab. The chain employs TRBV18 and TRBJ2-5, with 8 bases matching TRBD1. DNA of the CDR3: TGTGCCAGCTCAGCTGGGACAGGCCAATCCCAGTACTTC. Amino acid sequence: CASSAGTGQSQYF.